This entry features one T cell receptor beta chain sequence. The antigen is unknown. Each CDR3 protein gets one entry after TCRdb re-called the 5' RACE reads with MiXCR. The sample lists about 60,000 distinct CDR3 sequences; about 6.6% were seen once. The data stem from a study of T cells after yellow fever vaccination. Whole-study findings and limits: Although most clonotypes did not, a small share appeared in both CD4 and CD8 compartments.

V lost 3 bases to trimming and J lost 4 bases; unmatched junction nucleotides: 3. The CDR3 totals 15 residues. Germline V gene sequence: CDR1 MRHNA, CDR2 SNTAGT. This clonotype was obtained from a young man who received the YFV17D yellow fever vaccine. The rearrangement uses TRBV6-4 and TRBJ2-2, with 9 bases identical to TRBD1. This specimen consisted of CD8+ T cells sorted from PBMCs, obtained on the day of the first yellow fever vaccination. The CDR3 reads CASSEETGGTGELFF. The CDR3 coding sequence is TGTGCCAGCAGTGAGGAGACAGGGGGCACCGGGGAGCTGTTTTTT.